The clone carrying this TCR beta chain was observed at least ten times. Looked up from germline, CDR1 is MNHEY and CDR2 is SVGEGT. V was trimmed by 11 bases and J by 0 bases, leaving 6 bases between them. The CDR3 extends over 11 amino acids. This entry belongs to a study of human T cells and chemical hapten exposure. Study overall: Patch tests put 0.01% DPC on the upper back, and the results were checked at 6 days.

Time point meaning: patch test 2, 6 weeks after DPC sensitization. Documented treatment: therapeutic diphenylcyclopropenone sensitization with weekly scalp DPC. TCRdb re-analysed the RACE reads in MiXCR, keeping a single row per CDR3 protein. This sample carries 95,000 or so distinct CDR3 sequences, over 9.5% of them seen once, and the ten largest clones take about 3%. This sequence was found in a middle-aged woman with alopecia areata. Some clones in this sample may be carry-over from other donors' samples. The material was whole blood, obtained in connection with sensitization to the hapten diphenylcyclopropenone (DPC). The J gene is TRBJ2-3, the V gene TRBV6-2 or TRBV6-3; no firm D call. CDR3 region: CAGASTDTQYF. The DNA for the CDR3 is TGTGCCGGCGCTAGCACAGATACGCAGTATTTT.